These 20 T cell receptor beta chains share one sample of origin, sequenced in a study of radiation and T cells in renal cell carcinoma. Data came from immunoSEQ multiplex PCR; TCRdb stores just in-frame clones and leaves some out. The sample includes roughly 100,000 clones, 75% to 90% of them seen just once. The time point here: baseline pretreatment blood. This sample's treatment: 15 Gy SBRT to primary tumor, nephrectomy 4 weeks later. The sequences come from blood, collected from a patient whose treatment included radiotherapy and nephrectomy. Every receptor here comes from a man in his fifties or sixties with renal cell carcinoma.

The rearrangement links TRBV4-3 to TRBJ1-1; D gene ambiguous. Germline loops: CDR1 LGHNA, CDR2 YSLEER. The CDR3 loop spans 13 amino acids. With 4 bases removed from V and 0 bases from J, the gap between germline ends came to 6 bases. The CDR3 reads CASSPFMNTEAFF. In DNA form, the CDR3 reads TGCGCCAGCAGCCCCTTTATGAACACTGAAGCTTTCTTT.

The chain uses TRBV19 and TRBJ2-3; 9 bases match TRBD2. The germline V gene has CDR1 LNHDA and CDR2 SQIVND (reference sequence). V dropped 5 bases and J dropped 0; count of bases not matched to a gene: 9. The CDR3 covers 17 residues. As DNA, the CDR3 is TGTGCCAGTAGTCCCAGTAGCGGGGGCTCTAGCACAGATACGCAGTATTTT. This encodes CASSPSSGGSSTDTQYF.

This chain joins TRBV19 and TRBJ2-7; D unclear. The V end lost 11 bases, the J end lost 3 bases, and 17 bases lay between the germline ends. The CDR3 has 13 amino acids. CDR1 and CDR2 from the germline V gene are LNHDA and SQIVND (reference sequence). DNA of the CDR3: TGTGCCGTACGACGGATTTTGAGCTACGAGCAGTACTTC. Translating gives CAVRRILSYEQYF.

This chain uses TRBV7-9 with TRBJ2-1, with 8 positions matching TRBD1. CDR3 length: 13 amino acids. Trimming removed 2 bases from V and 7 bases from J; junction bases left unmatched: 1. The V gene's germline CDR1 is SEHNR and CDR2 FQNEAQ (reference sequence). This CDR3 reads CASSLTGGNEQFF. The CDR3 nucleotides are TGTGCCAGCAGCTTAACAGGGGGAAATGAGCAGTTCTTC.

This chain links TRBV6-5 with TRBJ2-1, with 12 bases fitting TRBD2. Germline-derived CDR1 and CDR2 are MNHEY and SVGAGI. The CDR3 is made up of 14 amino acids. Trimming took 6 bases from V and 8 from J; bases not matched to a gene: 5. CDR3 region: CASRLAGGPHEQFF. CDR3 nucleotide sequence: TGTGCCAGCAGGCTAGCGGGAGGGCCGCATGAGCAGTTCTTC.

V gene TRBV30 combines with J gene TRBJ2-5, with TRBD2 matching over 10 bases. The DNA end is more similar to TRBJ2-7, so the J call may be wrong. CDR1 GTSNPN and CDR2 SVGIG come from the germline V gene (reference sequence). The CDR3 runs to 14 residues. The CDR3 DNA reads as TGTGCCTGGAGTGTGGCTAGCGGGAGTTACGAGCAGTACTTC. Protein: CAWSVASGSYEQYF.

J is TRBJ2-1 and V is TRBV4-2; 11 bases are a match to TRBD2. J was trimmed by 7 bases and V by 3 bases; bases with no gene match: 8. Germline values: CDR1 LGHNA, CDR2 YNFKEQ. This CDR3 is built from 16 residues. The CDR3 DNA sequence: TGTGCCAGCAGCCACAGTAGCGGGGGGGCCCTTAATGAGCAGTTCTTC. Its translation is CASSHSSGGALNEQFF.

The chain carries TRBV30 and TRBJ1-5; a possible D gene is TRBD1 (5 bases). CDR3 length: 13 amino acids. V was shortened by 0 bases and J by 7 bases, with 10 bases between the two germline ends. CDR1 and CDR2 from the germline V gene are GTSNPN and SVGIG (reference sequence). In DNA, the CDR3 is TGTGCCTGGAGTGTTGGGGGAGAGCAGCCCCAGCATTTT. It codes for CAWSVGGEQPQHF. Full variable domain (missing parts from reference TRBV30 and TRBJ1-5): SQTIHQWPATLVQPVGSPLSLECTVEGTSNPNLYWYRQAAGRGLQLLFYSVGIGQISSEVPQNLSASRPQDRQFILSSKKLLLSDSGFYLCAWSVGGEQPQHFGDGTRLSIL.

In this sample, this clone turned up once. The V gene is TRBV5-4, the J gene TRBJ2-1; 9 bases agree with TRBD1. V lost 4 bases, J lost 9 bases, and 8 bases stayed unmatched. This CDR3 comprises 14 residues. Germline CDR1 is SGHNT and CDR2 is YYREEE (reference sequence). CDR3 nucleotides: TGTGCCAGCAGCACAGGGGGCTCATGGATTGAGCAGTTCTTC. Translation: CASSTGGSWIEQFF.

The chain links TRBV5-1 to TRBJ2-2; a weak D match, TRBD1 (5 bases). Trimming left V 6 bases short and J 3 bases short, with 12 bases between. The germline CDR1 and CDR2 sequences are SGHRS and YFSETQ. The CDR3 is 14 amino acids. CDR3 in DNA: TGCGCCAGCACATCAGACAGCCACACCGGGGAGCTGTTTTTT. Its translation is CASTSDSHTGELFF.

The V call is TRBV28, the J call TRBJ2-7; tentative D call: TRBD1 (6 bases). Germline-derived CDR1 and CDR2 are MDHEN and SYDVKM. The CDR3 length is 12 residues. V dropped 4 bases and J dropped 5 bases, with 9 bases sitting between them. As DNA, the CDR3 is TGTGCCAGCAGTTACCAGGGGAACGAGCAGTACTTC. This encodes CASSYQGNEQYF.

The table lists this clone with a count of one. This chain joins TRBV5-1 and TRBJ2-2, with 8 nucleotides matching TRBD2. The germline V gene encodes CDR1 SGHRS and CDR2 YFSETQ. CDR3 length: 17 amino acids. With 4 bases clipped from V and 3 bases from J, the junction kept 11 bases outside the gene matches. CDR3 region: CASSQSREDFYTGELFF. CDR3 bases: TGCGCCAGCAGCCAATCGCGGGAGGACTTTTACACCGGGGAGCTGTTTTTT.

This chain connects TRBV6-4 to TRBJ2-1; 10 nucleotides align to TRBD2. There are 15 residues in the CDR3. Germline CDR1 MRHNA, CDR2 SNTAGT. V lost 0 bases, J lost 4 bases, and 0 bases stayed unmatched. The CDR3 DNA reads TGTGCCAGCAGTGACTCAGCGGGGGGGTACAATGAGCAGTTCTTC. Translated: CASSDSAGGYNEQFF.

The chain joins TRBV10-3 to TRBJ2-2; maybe TRBD1 (6 bases). CDR1 is ENHRY and CDR2 is SYGVKD in the germline V gene. Trimming cost V 4 bases and J 6 bases, with 12 bases left between them. The CDR3 extends over 14 amino acids. CDR3 protein: CAISVDSGAGELFF. The CDR3 bases are TGTGCCATCAGTGTAGACTCAGGGGCCGGGGAGCTGTTTTTT.

V and J are TRBV7-2 and TRBJ1-1, with a weak D call TRBD1 (5 bases). Germline CDR1 SGHTA, CDR2 FQGNSA. Trimming took off 5 bases at V and 4 bases at J, with 11 bases between the two ends. The CDR3 runs to 13 residues. DNA of the CDR3: TGTGCCAGCAGCCTACAGGAGGGCACTGAAGCTTTCTTT. It yields the protein CASSLQEGTEAFF.

The chain is built from TRBV5-1 and TRBJ2-2, with TRBD2 matching over 8 bases. The CDR3 is 16 residues long. Trimming took 2 bases from V and 3 from J; bases not matched to a gene: 6. Germline lookup yields CDR1 SGHRS and CDR2 YFSETQ. The CDR3 DNA reads TGCGCCAGCAGCTTCGCACTAGCGGTGGACACCGGGGAGCTGTTTTTT. Residues: CASSFALAVDTGELFF.

The gene calls are TRBV7-2 and TRBJ2-7; the D is unclear. The CDR3 has 15 residues. Trimming removed 5 bases from V and 3 bases from J, with 17 bases in between. Germline values: CDR1 SGHTA, CDR2 FQGNSA. The CDR3 region has the DNA TGTGCCAGCAGCCGGACCTCCGGGTTAGGCTACGAGCAGTACTTC. It yields the protein CASSRTSGLGYEQYF.

This chain connects TRBV28 to TRBJ2-3; D possibly corresponds to TRBD1 (6 bases). The CDR3 consists of 13 residues. Germline assignment: CDR1 MDHEN and CDR2 SYDVKM. V lost 5 bases to trimming and J lost 3 bases, with 9 bases between them. The CDR3 sequence is CASSPQGTDTQYF. CDR3 DNA: TGTGCCAGCAGTCCCCAGGGGACAGATACGCAGTATTTT. The complete variable domain, with remaining parts taken from reference TRBV28 and TRBJ2-3, reads DVKVTQSSRYLVKRTGEKVFLECVQDMDHENMFWYRQDPGLGLRLIYFSYDVKMKEKGDIPEGYSVSREKKERFSLILESASTNQTSMYLCASSPQGTDTQYFGPGTRLTVL.

V gene TRBV6-1 combines with J gene TRBJ1-1, with D maybe TRBD1 (6 bases). The CDR3 covers 15 residues. Trimming removed 5 bases from V and 5 bases from J, with 18 bases in between. CDR1 and CDR2 from the germline V gene are MNHNS and SASEGT. The CDR3 reads CASSQNTDSWTEAFF. CDR3 coding DNA: TGTGCCAGCAGTCAGAATACGGACAGTTGGACTGAAGCTTTCTTT.

The rearrangement uses TRBV29-1 and TRBJ2-3; 10 bases map to TRBD1. The CDR3 spans 15 residues. CDR1 and CDR2 (germline): SQVTM, ANQGSEA. The V segment lost 7 bases and the J segment 1 base; nucleotides outside the gene matches: 8. In nucleotides, the CDR3 is TGCAGCGCCTCTCGGGGGACAGGGGGCACAGATACGCAGTATTTT. Protein: CSASRGTGGTDTQYF.